This T cell receptor beta chain was sequenced in a study of early T cells in non-severe SARS-CoV-2 infection. Study-wide background: Alpha and beta chains were unpaired, from unsorted whole-blood bulk RNA. Study-wide findings and caveats: VDJdb matching favored anti-spike CD8 responses, missing private and CD4 specificities.

Trimming removed 1 base from V and 5 bases from J, with 12 bases in between. This CDR3 region has 15 residues. Attached unique molecular identifiers marked individual cDNA molecules. TCRdb itself ran the 5' RACE reads through MiXCR, one entry per CDR3 protein. The sample has about 26,000 distinct CDR3 sequences, roughly 4.6% seen once. This clonotype has ten or more counts. The antigen remains unidentified. The genes are TRBV12-3 or TRBV12-4 and TRBJ1-5, with a weak D call TRBD1 (6 bases). Sample: whole blood. This clonotype was obtained from an adult who was a healthcare worker with PCR-confirmed SARS-CoV-2 infection or an uninfected control (not recorded which). The CDR3 reads CASSLGGLADQPQHF. The CDR3 DNA follows: TGTGCCAGCAGTTTAGGGGGGCTGGCGGATCAGCCCCAGCATTTT.